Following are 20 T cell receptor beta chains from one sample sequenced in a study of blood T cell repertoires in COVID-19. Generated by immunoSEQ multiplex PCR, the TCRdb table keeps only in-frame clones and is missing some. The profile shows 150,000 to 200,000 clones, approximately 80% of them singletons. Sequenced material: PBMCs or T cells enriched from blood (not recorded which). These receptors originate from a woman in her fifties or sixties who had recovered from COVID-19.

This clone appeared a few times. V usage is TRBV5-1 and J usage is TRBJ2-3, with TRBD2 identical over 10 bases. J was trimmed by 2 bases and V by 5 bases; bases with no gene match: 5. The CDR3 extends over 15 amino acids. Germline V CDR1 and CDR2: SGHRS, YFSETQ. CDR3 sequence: CASRAGTSDTDTQYF. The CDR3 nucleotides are TGCGCCAGCAGGGCCGGGACTAGCGACACAGATACGCAGTATTTT.

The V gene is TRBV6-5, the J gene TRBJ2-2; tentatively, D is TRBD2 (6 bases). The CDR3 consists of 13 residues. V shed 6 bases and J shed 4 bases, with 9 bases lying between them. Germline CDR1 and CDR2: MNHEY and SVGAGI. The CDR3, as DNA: TGTGCCAGCAGGGGGGGATTCACCGGGGAGCTGTTTTTT. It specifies CASRGGFTGELFF.

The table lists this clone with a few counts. In DNA form, the CDR3 reads TGTGCCAGCAGGCTCCGGGACTTGAGGGAGCAGTACTTC. Its protein product is CASRLRDLREQYF. V is TRBV6-6 and J is TRBJ2-7, with D perhaps TRBD2 (6 bases). The V gene's germline CDR1 is MNHNY and CDR2 SVGAGI (reference sequence). The CDR3 is 13 residues long. V lost 6 bases and J 7 bases, leaving 16 bases between the germline ends.

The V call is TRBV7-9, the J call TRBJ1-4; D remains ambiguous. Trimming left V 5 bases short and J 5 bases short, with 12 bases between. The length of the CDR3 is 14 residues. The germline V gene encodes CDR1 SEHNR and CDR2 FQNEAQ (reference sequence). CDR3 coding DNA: TGTGCCAGCAGCCGAATACGGGAAAATGAAAAACTGTTTTTT. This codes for CASSRIRENEKLFF.

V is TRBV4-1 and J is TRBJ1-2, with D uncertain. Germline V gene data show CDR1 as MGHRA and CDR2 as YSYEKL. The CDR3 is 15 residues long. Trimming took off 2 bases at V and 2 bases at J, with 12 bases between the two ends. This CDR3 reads CASSQIEGYNYGYTF. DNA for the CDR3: TGCGCCAGCAGCCAAATTGAGGGATACAACTATGGCTACACCTTC.

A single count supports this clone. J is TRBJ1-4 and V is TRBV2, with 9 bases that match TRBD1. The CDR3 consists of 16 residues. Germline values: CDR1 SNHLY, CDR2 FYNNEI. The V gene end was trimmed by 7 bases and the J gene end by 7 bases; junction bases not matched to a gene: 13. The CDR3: CASTQVRGQGGEKLFF. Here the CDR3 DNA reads TGTGCCAGCACCCAGGTCAGGGGACAGGGAGGTGAAAAACTGTTTTTT.

The CDR3 bases are TGTGCCAGCAGTGTTAACAGGGATTCACCCCTCCACTTT. Its protein is CASSVNRDSPLHF. This chain links TRBV6-4 with TRBJ1-6; D possibly corresponds to TRBD1 (6 bases). V was pared by 4 bases and J by 8 bases, with 9 bases between. Germline CDR1 is MRHNA and CDR2 is SNTAGT. The CDR3 sequence is 13 residues long.

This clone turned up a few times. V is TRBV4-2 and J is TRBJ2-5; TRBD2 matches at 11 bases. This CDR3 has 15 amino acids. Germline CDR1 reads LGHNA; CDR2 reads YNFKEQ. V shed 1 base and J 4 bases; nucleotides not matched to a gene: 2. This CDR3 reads CASSQVSGGAETQYF. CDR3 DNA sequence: TGTGCCAGCAGCCAAGTTAGCGGGGGGGCAGAGACCCAGTACTTC.

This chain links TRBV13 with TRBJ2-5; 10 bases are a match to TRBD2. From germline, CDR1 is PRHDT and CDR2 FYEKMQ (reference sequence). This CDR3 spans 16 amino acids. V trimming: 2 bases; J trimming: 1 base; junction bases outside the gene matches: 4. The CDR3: CASSLRTSGAQETQYF. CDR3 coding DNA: TGTGCCAGCAGCTTAAGAACTAGCGGGGCCCAAGAGACCCAGTACTTC.

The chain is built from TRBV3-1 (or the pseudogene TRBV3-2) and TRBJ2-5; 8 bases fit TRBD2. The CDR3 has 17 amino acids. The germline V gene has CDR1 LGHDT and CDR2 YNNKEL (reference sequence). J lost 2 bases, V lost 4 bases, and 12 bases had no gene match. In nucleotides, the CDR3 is TGTGCCAGCAGCCGCCAAACGCCACTAGCGGTACAAGAGACCCAGTACTTC. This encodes CASSRQTPLAVQETQYF.

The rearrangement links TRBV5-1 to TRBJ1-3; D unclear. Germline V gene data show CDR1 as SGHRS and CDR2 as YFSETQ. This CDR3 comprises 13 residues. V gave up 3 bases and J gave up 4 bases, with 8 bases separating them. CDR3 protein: CASSSGDGNTIYF. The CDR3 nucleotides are TGCGCCAGCAGCTCGGGAGACGGAAACACCATATATTTT.

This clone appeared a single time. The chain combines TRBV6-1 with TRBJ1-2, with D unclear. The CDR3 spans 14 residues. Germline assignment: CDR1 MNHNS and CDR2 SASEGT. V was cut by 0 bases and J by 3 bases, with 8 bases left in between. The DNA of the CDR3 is TGTGCCAGCAGTGAAGCGGAGCCCTACTATGGCTACACCTTC. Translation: CASSEAEPYYGYTF.

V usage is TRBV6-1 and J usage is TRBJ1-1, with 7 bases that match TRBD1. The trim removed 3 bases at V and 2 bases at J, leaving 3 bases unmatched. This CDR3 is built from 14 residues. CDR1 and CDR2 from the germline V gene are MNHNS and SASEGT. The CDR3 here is CASSEYRGNTEAFF. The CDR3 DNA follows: TGTGCCAGCAGTGAGTACAGGGGTAACACTGAAGCTTTCTTT.

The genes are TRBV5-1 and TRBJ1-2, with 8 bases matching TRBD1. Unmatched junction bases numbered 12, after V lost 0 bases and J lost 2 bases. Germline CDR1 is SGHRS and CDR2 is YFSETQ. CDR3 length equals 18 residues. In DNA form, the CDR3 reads TGCGCCAGCAGCTTGGTCCCGCCGACAGGGGCCACAAACTATGGCTACACCTTC. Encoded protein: CASSLVPPTGATNYGYTF.

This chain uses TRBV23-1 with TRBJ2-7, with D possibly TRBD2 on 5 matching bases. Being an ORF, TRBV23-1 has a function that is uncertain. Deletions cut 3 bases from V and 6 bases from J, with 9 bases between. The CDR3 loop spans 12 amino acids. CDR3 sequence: CASSQTRGEQYF. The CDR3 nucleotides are TGCGCCAGCAGTCAGACCCGGGGCGAGCAGTACTTC.

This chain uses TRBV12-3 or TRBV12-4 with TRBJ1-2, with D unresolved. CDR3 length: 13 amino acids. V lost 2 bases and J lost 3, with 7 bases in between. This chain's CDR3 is CASSLSQDYGYTF. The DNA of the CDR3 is TGTGCCAGCAGTTTAAGCCAGGACTATGGCTACACCTTC.

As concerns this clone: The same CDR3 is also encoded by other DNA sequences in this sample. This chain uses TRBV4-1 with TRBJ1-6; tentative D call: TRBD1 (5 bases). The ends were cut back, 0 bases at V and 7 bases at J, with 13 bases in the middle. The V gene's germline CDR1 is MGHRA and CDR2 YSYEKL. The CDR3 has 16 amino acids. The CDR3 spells CASSQDSQGRNSPLHF. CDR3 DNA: TGCGCCAGCAGCCAAGATTCCCAGGGTAGGAATTCACCCCTCCACTTT.

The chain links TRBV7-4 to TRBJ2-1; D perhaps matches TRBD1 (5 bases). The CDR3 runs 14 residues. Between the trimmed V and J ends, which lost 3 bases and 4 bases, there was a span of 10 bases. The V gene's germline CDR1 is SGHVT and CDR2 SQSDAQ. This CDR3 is CASSLGRVYNEQFF. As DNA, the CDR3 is TGTGCCAGCAGCTTGGGCAGGGTTTACAATGAGCAGTTCTTC.

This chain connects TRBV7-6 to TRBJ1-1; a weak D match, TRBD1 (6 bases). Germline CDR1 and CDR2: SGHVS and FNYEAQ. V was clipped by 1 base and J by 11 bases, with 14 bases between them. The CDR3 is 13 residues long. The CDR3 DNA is TGTGCCAGCAGCTTAGTTGGGGAGGGGGGCGCTTTCTTT. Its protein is CASSLVGEGGAFF.

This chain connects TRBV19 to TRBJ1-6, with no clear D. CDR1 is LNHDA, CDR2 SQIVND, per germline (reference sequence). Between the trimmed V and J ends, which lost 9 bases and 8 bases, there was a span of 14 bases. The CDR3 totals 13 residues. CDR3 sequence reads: CASALGWDSPLHF. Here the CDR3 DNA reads TGTGCCAGCGCCCTCGGGTGGGATTCACCCCTCCACTTT. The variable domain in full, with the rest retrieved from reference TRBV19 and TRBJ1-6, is DGGITQSPKYLFRKEGQNVTLSCEQNLNHDAMYWYRQDPGQGLRLIYYSQIVNDFQKGDIAEGYSVSREKKESFPLTVTSAQKNPTAFYLCASALGWDSPLHFGNGTRLTVT.